This entry lists 13 T cell receptor beta chains sequenced from one sample in a study of shared clonotypes between healthy human individuals. The method was immunoSEQ multiplex PCR; TCRdb's version includes in-frame clones alone and lacks a portion of them. Here the sample spans under 2.5 million clones, approximately 90% being singletons. Sequenced: naive CD4+ T cells from PBMCs. Subset: CD45RA+ positively selected. These TCRs come from a man aged 18 to 29 in good health. Some clones in this sample may be carry-over from other donors' samples.

V usage is TRBV7-3 and J usage is TRBJ2-1; D unresolved. The CDR3 runs to 16 residues. CDR1 and CDR2 from the germline V gene are SGHTA and FQGTGA. Trimming cost V 0 bases and J 0 bases, with 9 bases left between them. The chain's CDR3 is CASSLTPDSSYNEQFF. The CDR3 DNA follows: TGTGCCAGCAGCTTAACTCCCGATAGCTCCTACAATGAGCAGTTCTTC.

Here the CDR3 reads CASLRGRTGELFF. CDR3 coding DNA: TGTGCCTCCCTCCGGGGAAGGACCGGGGAGCTGTTTTTT. The rearrangement links TRBV30 to TRBJ2-2; tentative D call: TRBD2 (5 bases). V was clipped by 7 bases and J by 5 bases, with 14 bases between them. The CDR3 spans 13 residues. Germline CDR1 and CDR2: GTSNPN and SVGIG (reference sequence).

This clone is a singleton in its sample. The CDR3 loop reads CASSYPWETQYF. The CDR3 DNA follows: TGTGCCAGCAGCTATCCTTGGGAGACCCAGTACTTC. The chain combines TRBV14 with TRBJ2-5; D remains ambiguous. The germline CDR1 and CDR2 sequences are SGHDN and FVKESK. V lost 5 bases, J lost 5 bases, and 9 bases lay in between. The length of the CDR3 is 12 residues.

V usage is TRBV6-1 and J usage is TRBJ1-1, with D uncertain. Germline CDR1 reads MNHNS; CDR2 reads SASEGT. The ends were cut back, 5 bases at V and 0 bases at J, with 7 bases in the middle. The CDR3 runs to 13 residues. The CDR3 DNA sequence: TGTGCCAGCAGTAGGGAGATGAACACTGAAGCTTTCTTT. It translates to CASSREMNTEAFF.

V gene TRBV11-2 combines with J gene TRBJ2-5; the D gene is possibly TRBD1 (7 bases). The CDR3 totals 16 residues. Germline values: CDR1 SGHAT, CDR2 FQNNGV. V was clipped by 4 bases and J by 4 bases, with 19 bases between them. CDR3 DNA sequence: TGTGCCAGCAGCTACACGACGACAGGGAGGCGAGAGACCCAGTACTTC. The encoded protein is CASSYTTTGRRETQYF.

V and J are TRBV11-1 and TRBJ2-7, with 7 bases lining up with TRBD1. V was clipped by 5 bases and J by 3 bases; unmatched bases: 7. The CDR3 consists of 14 residues. In germline, CDR1 is SGHAT, CDR2 FQDESV (reference sequence). CDR3 nucleotide sequence: TGTGCCAGCAGCGATCACAGGGGAAACTACGAGCAGTACTTC. Translating it yields CASSDHRGNYEQYF.

The chain uses TRBV7-9 and TRBJ2-3; D unclear. V lost 3 bases and J lost 0, with 13 bases in between. Germline loops: CDR1 SEHNR, CDR2 FQNEAQ (reference sequence). CDR3 length: 16 residues. In nucleotides, the CDR3 is TGTGCCAGCAGCTTCGATCTGTACTCTAGCACAGATACGCAGTATTTT. It yields the protein CASSFDLYSSTDTQYF. Full variable domain (missing parts from reference TRBV7-9 and TRBJ2-3): DTGVSQNPRHKITKRGQNVTFRCDPISEHNRLYWYRQTLGQGPEFLTYFQNEAQLEKSRLLSDRFSAERPKGSFSTLEIQRTEQGDSAMYLCASSFDLYSSTDTQYFGPGTRLTVL.

The chain is built from TRBV28 and TRBJ1-1; 10 bases are a match to TRBD1. This CDR3 spans 16 amino acids. The ends lost 6 bases at V and 3 bases at J; junction bases unmatched: 10. Germline V gene data show CDR1 as MDHEN and CDR2 as SYDVKM. The CDR3 coding sequence is TGTGCCAGCAGCCCCCGACAGGGGGCTGGTGACACTGAAGCTTTCTTT. Protein: CASSPRQGAGDTEAFF.

As concerns this clone: Other DNA sequences in the same sample also yield this CDR3. V gene TRBV9 combines with J gene TRBJ2-3; D is ambiguous. The length of the CDR3 is 14 residues. Trimming stripped 1 base from V and 0 bases from J, with 6 bases between. The germline CDR1 and CDR2 sequences are SGDLS and YYNGEE. CDR3 sequence (DNA): TGTGCCAGCAGCGTAAGGGTTAGCACAGATACGCAGTATTTT. This encodes CASSVRVSTDTQYF.

This rearrangement joins TRBV7-9 to TRBJ2-7, with TRBD1 matching over 7 bases. J was trimmed by 6 bases and V by 1 base; bases with no gene match: 6. CDR1 SEHNR and CDR2 FQNEAQ come from the germline V gene (reference sequence). The CDR3 spans 14 residues. CDR3 region: CASSLDWAGGEQYF. The CDR3 nucleotides read TGTGCCAGCAGCTTAGACTGGGCAGGGGGCGAGCAGTACTTC.

The chain joins TRBV13 to TRBJ2-1; unclear D gene. This CDR3 has 14 amino acids. Looked up from germline, CDR1 is PRHDT and CDR2 is FYEKMQ (reference sequence). V lost 1 base and J 14 bases, leaving 18 bases between the germline ends. This CDR3 reads CASSLAGRSLPKFF. Here the CDR3 DNA reads TGTGCCAGCAGCTTAGCTGGCCGCAGCCTCCCCAAGTTCTTC.

The chain uses TRBV28 and TRBJ2-7, with 7 bases that match TRBD1. The CDR3 runs to 14 residues. V lost 7 bases, J lost 0 bases, and 6 bases stayed unmatched. Germline lookup yields CDR1 MDHEN and CDR2 SYDVKM. CDR3 nucleotide sequence: TGTGCCAGCACAACTGGGACAGACTCCTACGAGCAGTACTTC. Translation gives CASTTGTDSYEQYF.

In the case of this clone: Within the sample, other DNA sequences also encode this same CDR3. The chain links TRBV28 to TRBJ1-5; 7 bases align to TRBD1. This CDR3 spans 13 amino acids. Germline CDR1 MDHEN, CDR2 SYDVKM. The trim removed 6 bases at V and 3 bases at J, leaving 2 bases unmatched. The CDR3 region is CASRGTANQPQHF. The DNA for the CDR3 is TGTGCCAGCAGGGGGACAGCCAATCAGCCCCAGCATTTT.